This T cell receptor beta chain came from a study of blood T cell repertoires in COVID-19. Study background: Acute and convalescent COVID-19 samples came from the United States, Italy and Spain. PBMCs, B-cell-depleted T cells, or T cells provided the cDNA or gDNA that made up the material.

Seattle patients were enrolled during active infection and followed longitudinally. Some clones are missing from TCRdb's copy, which holds only in-frame ones; the method was immunoSEQ multiplex PCR. This table holds approximately 250,000 clones, 80% to 90% found once. The CDR3 extends over 18 amino acids. Trimming removed 0 bases from V and 0 bases from J; junction bases left unmatched: 11. Germline V CDR1 and CDR2: GTSNPN, SVGIG (reference sequence). What was sequenced was peripheral blood. The sequence was obtained from a woman in her 70s with COVID-19, enrolled during active disease. This rearrangement joins TRBV30 to TRBJ2-7; 10 positions match TRBD2. Written as DNA, the CDR3 is TGTGCCTGGAGTGTACGATCGAGCGGGGGGGCCAGCTCCTACGAGCAGTACTTC. It translates to CAWSVRSSGGASSYEQYF.